The 5 T cell receptor beta chains below come from one sample, sequenced in a study of blood T cell repertoires in COVID-19. Some clones are missing from TCRdb's copy, which holds only in-frame ones; the method was immunoSEQ multiplex PCR. The repertoire holds fewer than 65,000 clones, with around 87% as singletons. Sequenced material: peripheral blood. The source of these receptors is a man between 60 and 75 years old with acute or convalescent COVID-19.

This clone was counted between two and nine times. The chain is built from TRBV27 and TRBJ1-2; 7 bases are shared with TRBD1. Germline loops: CDR1 MNHEY, CDR2 SMNVEV (reference sequence). V gave up 8 bases and J gave up 8 bases; unmatched junction bases: 11. The CDR3 extends over 13 amino acids. The CDR3 is CASSNRRDSGYTF. The CDR3 DNA follows: TGTGCCAGCTCGAACCGCCGGGACAGCGGCTACACCTTC.

The chain recombines TRBV11-2 with TRBJ1-1; possibly TRBD1 for D (6 bases). The CDR3 length is 15 residues. CDR1 is SGHAT, CDR2 FQNNGV, per germline. Trimming removed 2 bases from V and 1 base from J, with 11 bases in between. The CDR3 reads CASSLRLDRNTEAFF. DNA of the CDR3: TGTGCCAGCAGCTTAAGGCTGGACAGGAACACTGAAGCTTTCTTT. Combining the CDR3 with reference TRBV11-2 and TRBJ1-1 gives the whole variable domain EAGVAQSPRYKIIEKRQSVAFWCNPISGHATLYWYQQILGQGPKLLIQFQNNGVVDDSQLPKDRFSAERLKGVDSTLKIQPAKLEDSAVYLCASSLRLDRNTEAFFGQGTRLTVV.

The CDR3 here is CASSQERDQPQHF. The DNA of the CDR3 is TGCGCCAGCAGCCAAGAGAGGGATCAGCCCCAGCATTTT. J is TRBJ1-5 and V is TRBV4-1; D ambiguous. Germline assignment: CDR1 MGHRA and CDR2 YSYEKL. Trimming cost V 0 bases and J 5 bases, with 5 bases left between them. The CDR3 covers 13 residues.

The V gene is TRBV27, the J gene TRBJ1-1; 10 positions match TRBD1. After removal of 5 bases from V and 4 bases from J, the junction contained 7 bases not matched to a gene. CDR1 MNHEY and CDR2 SMNVEV come from the germline V gene (reference sequence). This CDR3 comprises 15 residues. The CDR3 DNA sequence: TGTGCCAGCAGTCCCTCAGGACAGGGGGGCACTGAAGCTTTCTTT. Translated: CASSPSGQGGTEAFF.

CDR3 DNA: TGTGCCAGTACCCCCAGGGGCCCTCCCTCTGGGGCCAACGTCCTGACTTTC. This translates into CASTPRGPPSGANVLTF. V and J are TRBV7-2 and TRBJ2-6; a possible D gene is TRBD1 (6 bases). Trimming took off 9 bases at V and 0 bases at J, with 18 bases between the two ends. Germline CDR1 and CDR2: SGHTA and FQGNSA. This CDR3 region has 17 residues.